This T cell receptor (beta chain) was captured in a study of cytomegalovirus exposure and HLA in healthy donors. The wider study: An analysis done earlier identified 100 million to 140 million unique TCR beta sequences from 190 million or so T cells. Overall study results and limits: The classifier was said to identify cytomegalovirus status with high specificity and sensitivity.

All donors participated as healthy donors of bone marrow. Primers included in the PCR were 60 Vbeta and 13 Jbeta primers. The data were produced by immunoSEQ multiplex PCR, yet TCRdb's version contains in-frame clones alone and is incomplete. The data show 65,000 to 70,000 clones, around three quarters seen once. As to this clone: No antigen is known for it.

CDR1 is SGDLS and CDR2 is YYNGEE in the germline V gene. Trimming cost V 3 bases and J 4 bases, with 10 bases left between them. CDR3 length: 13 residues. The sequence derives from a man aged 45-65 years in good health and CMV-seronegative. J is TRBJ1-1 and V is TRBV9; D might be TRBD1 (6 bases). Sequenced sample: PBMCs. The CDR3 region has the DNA TGTGCCAGCAGCGGGCAGGGGAGCACTGAAGCTTTCTTT. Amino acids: CASSGQGSTEAFF.